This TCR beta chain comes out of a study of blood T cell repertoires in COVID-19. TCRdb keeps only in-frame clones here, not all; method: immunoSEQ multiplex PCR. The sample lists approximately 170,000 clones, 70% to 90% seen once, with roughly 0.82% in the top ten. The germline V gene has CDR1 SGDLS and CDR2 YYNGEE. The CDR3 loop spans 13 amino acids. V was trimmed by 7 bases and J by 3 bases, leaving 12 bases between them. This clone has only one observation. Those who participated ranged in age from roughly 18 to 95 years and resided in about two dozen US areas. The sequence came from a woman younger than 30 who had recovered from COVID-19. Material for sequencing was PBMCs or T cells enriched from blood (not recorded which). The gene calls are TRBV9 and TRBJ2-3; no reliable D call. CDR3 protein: CASAGFATDTQYF. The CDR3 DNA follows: TGTGCCAGCGCAGGTTTTGCTACAGATACGCAGTATTTT. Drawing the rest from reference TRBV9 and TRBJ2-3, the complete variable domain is DSGVTQTPKHLITATGQRVTLRCSPRSGDLSVYWYQQSLDQGLQFLIQYYNGEERAKGNILERFSAQQFPDLHSELNLSSLELGDSALYFCASAGFATDTQYFGPGTRLTVL.